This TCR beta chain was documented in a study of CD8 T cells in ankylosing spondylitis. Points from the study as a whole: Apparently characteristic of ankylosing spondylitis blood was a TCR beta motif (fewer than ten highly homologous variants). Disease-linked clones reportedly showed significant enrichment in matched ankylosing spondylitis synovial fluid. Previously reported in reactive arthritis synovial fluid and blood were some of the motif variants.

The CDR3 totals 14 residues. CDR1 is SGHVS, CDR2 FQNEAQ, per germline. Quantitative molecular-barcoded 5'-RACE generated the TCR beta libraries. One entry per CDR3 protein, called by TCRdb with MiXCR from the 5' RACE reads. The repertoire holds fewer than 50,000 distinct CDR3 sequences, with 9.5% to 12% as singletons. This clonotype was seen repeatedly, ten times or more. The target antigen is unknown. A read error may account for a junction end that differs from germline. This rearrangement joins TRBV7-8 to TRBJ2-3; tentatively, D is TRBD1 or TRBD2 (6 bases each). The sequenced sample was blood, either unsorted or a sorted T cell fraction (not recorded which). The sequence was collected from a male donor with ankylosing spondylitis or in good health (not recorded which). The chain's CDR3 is CASSLAQGGSTQYF. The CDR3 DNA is TGTGCCAGCAGTTTAGCACAGGGAGGAAGTACGCAGTATTTT. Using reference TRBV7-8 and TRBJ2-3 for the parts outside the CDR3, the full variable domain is GAGVSQSPRYKVAKRGQDVALRCDPISGHVSLFWYQQALGQGPEFLTYFQNEAQLDKSGLPSDRFFAERPEGSVSTLKIQRTQQEDSAVYLCASSLAQGGSTQYFGPGTRLTVL.